This T cell receptor (beta chain) was identified during a study of T-cell reconstitution after alpha-beta-depleted transplantation in children. This CDR3 has 17 residues. The germline V gene encodes CDR1 LNHNV and CDR2 YYDKDF (reference sequence). J lost 1 base, V lost 3 bases, and 7 bases had no gene match. This clonotype was recorded a few times. Unique molecular identifiers tagged the TCRbeta library. TCRdb processed the PCR reads anew with MiXCR; each CDR3 protein has one entry. The sample lists fewer than 700,000 distinct CDR3 sequences, roughly 24% occurring once. This clonotype was sampled from a boy in the first two years of life who had a stem cell transplant for acute myeloid leukemia, so the T cells may come from the graft donor. This material consisted of PBMCs, mostly from graft donor cells, taken 360 days after TCRalphabeta/CD19-depleted stem cell transplant. V usage is TRBV15 and J usage is TRBJ2-5, with 11 bases aligning to TRBD2. CDR3 loop: CATSRIPGTSGQETQYF. The CDR3 region has the DNA TGTGCCACCAGCAGGATACCGGGGACTAGCGGCCAAGAGACCCAGTACTTC.